This note documents a single TCR beta chain sequence. A read error may be the cause here, since a much bigger clone is one base away. TCRdb itself ran the 5' RACE reads through MiXCR, one entry per CDR3 protein. The sample includes 240,000 or so distinct CDR3 sequences, roughly a tenth seen only once; the top ten take approximately 9.1%. The sample belongs to a study of identical twins. This CDR3 has 15 amino acids. Germline loops: CDR1 MNHEY, CDR2 SMNVEV (reference sequence). The sequence derives from a man over 45 in good health. Source material: memory T cells sorted from blood. This chain uses TRBV27 with TRBJ1-4; perhaps TRBD1 as D (5 bases). The CDR3 is CSSSSPTEINEKLFF. The DNA for the CDR3 is TGTTCCAGCAGTTCTCCGACAGAAATTAATGAAAAACTGTTTTTT.